This TCR beta chain is drawn from a study of radiotherapy plus CTLA-4 blockade in lung cancer. J gave up 7 bases and V 5 bases, and 11 bases lay outside the gene matches. Germline CDR1 SEHNR, CDR2 FQNEAQ (reference sequence). This CDR3 has 16 residues. Using immunoSEQ multiplex PCR, the repertoire was profiled, and TCRdb retains in-frame clones only, with some absent. This repertoire shows 81,000 or so clones, 78% found once; its top ten account for roughly 20%. The clonotype was recovered from a human donor with non-small cell lung cancer whose response to radiotherapy plus ipilimumab could not be evaluated. Some clones in this sample may be carry-over from other donors' samples. Sample: peripheral blood, taken from a patient treated with radiotherapy plus ipilimumab. J is TRBJ1-4 and V is TRBV7-9; the match to TRBD1 covers 9 bases. The chain's CDR3 is CASSPAGTGSGEKLFF. The CDR3, as DNA: TGTGCCAGCAGCCCGGCCGGGACAGGGAGTGGTGAAAAACTGTTTTTT.